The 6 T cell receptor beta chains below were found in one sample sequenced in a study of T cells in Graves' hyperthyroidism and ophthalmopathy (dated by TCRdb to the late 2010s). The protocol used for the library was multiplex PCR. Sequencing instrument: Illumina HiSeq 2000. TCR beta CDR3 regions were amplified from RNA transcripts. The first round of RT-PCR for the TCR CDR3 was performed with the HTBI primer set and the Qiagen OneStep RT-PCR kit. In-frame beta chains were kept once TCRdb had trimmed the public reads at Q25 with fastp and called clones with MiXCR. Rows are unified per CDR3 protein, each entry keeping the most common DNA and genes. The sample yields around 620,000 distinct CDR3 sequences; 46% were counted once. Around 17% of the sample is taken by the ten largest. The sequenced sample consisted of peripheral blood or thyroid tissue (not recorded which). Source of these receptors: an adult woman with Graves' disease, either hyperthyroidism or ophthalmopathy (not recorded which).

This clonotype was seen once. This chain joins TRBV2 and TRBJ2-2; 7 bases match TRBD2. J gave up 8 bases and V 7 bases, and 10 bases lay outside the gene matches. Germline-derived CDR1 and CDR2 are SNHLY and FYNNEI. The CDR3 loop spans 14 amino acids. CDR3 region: CASMASGGPGELFF. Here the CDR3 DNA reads TGTGCCAGCATGGCTAGCGGAGGCCCGGGGGAGCTGTTTTTT.

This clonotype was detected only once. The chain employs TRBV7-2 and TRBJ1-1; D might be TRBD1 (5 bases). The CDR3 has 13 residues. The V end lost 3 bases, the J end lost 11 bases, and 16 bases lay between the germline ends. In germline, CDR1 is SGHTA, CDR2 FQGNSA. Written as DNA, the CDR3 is TGTGCCAGCAGCTTGGACACCTTTGGGGAGGCTTTCTTT. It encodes CASSLDTFGEAFF.

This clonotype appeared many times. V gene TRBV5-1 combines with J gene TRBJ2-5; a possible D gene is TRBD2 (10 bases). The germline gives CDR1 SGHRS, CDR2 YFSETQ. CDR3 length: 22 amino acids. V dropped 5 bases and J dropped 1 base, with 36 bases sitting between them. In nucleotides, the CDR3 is TGCGCCAGCAGAAAGCGGGGGACAGGGCTGCGCCTAGCGGGAGAACCCCAAGAGACCCAGTACTTC. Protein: CASRKRGTGLRLAGEPQETQYF.

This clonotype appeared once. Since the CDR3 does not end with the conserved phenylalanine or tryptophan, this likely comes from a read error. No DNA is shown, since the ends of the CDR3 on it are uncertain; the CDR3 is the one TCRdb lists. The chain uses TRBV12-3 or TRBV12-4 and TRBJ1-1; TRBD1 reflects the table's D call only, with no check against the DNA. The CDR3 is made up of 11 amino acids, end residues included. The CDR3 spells CASRLYPGEAS.

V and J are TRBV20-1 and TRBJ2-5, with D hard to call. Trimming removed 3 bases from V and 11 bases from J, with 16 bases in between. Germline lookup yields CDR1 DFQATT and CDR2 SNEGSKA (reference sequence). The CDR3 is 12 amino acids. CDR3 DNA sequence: TGCAGTGCTAGTGATTTACGAGCGAGGCAGTACTTC. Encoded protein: CSASDLRARQYF.

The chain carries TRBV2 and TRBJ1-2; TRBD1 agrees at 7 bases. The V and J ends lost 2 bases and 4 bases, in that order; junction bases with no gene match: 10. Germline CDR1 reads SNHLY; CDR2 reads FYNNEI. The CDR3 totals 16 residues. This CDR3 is CASSEWDSSLLYGYTF. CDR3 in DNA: TGTGCCAGCAGTGAATGGGACAGCAGCCTCCTCTATGGCTACACCTTC.